This note documents a single TCR beta chain sequence. The entry originates in a study of shared clonotypes between healthy human individuals. The assay was immunoSEQ multiplex PCR, and TCRdb's table has in-frame clones only and misses some. In the table there are around 340,000 clones, 70% to 75% of which are singletons. The receptor's source is a man under 40 in good health. The specimen was memory CD4+ T cells sorted from blood. As for subset: CD45RA-negative fraction.

CDR3 nucleotides: TGTGCCAGCAGTCGGACTGAAGCTTTCTTT. Translated: CASSRTEAFF. V and J are TRBV6-6 and TRBJ1-1; D call uncertain. CDR1 MNHNY and CDR2 SVGAGI come from the germline V gene (reference sequence). CDR3 length equals 10 residues. V gave up 5 bases and J gave up 5 bases, with 3 bases separating them.